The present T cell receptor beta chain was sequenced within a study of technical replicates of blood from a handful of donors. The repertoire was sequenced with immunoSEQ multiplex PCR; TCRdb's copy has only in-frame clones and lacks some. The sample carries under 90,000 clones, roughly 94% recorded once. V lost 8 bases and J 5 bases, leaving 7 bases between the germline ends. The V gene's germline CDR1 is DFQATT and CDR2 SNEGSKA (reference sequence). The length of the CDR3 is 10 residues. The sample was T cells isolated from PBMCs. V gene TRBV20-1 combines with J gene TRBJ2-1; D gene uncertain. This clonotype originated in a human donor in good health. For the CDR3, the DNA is TGCAGTCCCAATCACAATGAGCAGTTCTTC. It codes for CSPNHNEQFF.